Sequencing of this T cell receptor (beta chain) was carried out in a study of cytomegalovirus exposure and HLA in healthy donors. Study in general: Of the donors genotyped, a few hundred in all, 75% to 90% fell in the Caucasian-associated ancestry cluster.

Primers: 60 Vbeta forward and 13 Jbeta reverse. Measured with immunoSEQ multiplex PCR; TCRdb has only the in-frame clones, and not every one. This sample has approximately 300,000 clones, with roughly 81% found just once. The source material was PBMCs. The TCR sequence derives from a woman in her forties in good health and CMV-seropositive.

CDR3 sequence: CASSSLGHPSRGDYEQYF. CDR3 sequence (DNA): TGTGCCAGCAGCTCCCTGGGACATCCCTCACGGGGGGACTACGAGCAGTACTTC. The chain carries TRBV7-9 and TRBJ2-7, with a tentative D call TRBD2 (7 bases). Trimming shortened V by 4 bases and J by 3 bases, and 25 bases separated the two germline ends. This CDR3 is built from 18 residues. From germline, CDR1 is SEHNR and CDR2 FQNEAQ (reference sequence).